This entry lists 23 T cell receptor beta chains sequenced from one sample in a study of cytomegalovirus exposure and HLA in healthy donors. Amplification used 60 Vbeta primers and 13 Jbeta primers. Profiling relied on immunoSEQ multiplex PCR, and the TCRdb table lists in-frame clones only, not all of them. The sample consists of about 170,000 clones, roughly 85% of them appearing once. Sequences were obtained from PBMCs. These receptors were obtained from a boy aged 2 to 10 in good health and CMV-seronegative.

V is TRBV27 and J is TRBJ1-6, with TRBD1 as a possible D gene (6 bases). Looked up from germline, CDR1 is MNHEY and CDR2 is SMNVEV (reference sequence). Trimming removed 8 bases at V and 10 bases at J, with 18 bases between. This CDR3 contains 14 residues. CDR3 protein: CASGRGGLDSPLHF. CDR3 in DNA: TGTGCCAGCGGGAGGGGGGGGCTTGACTCACCCCTCCACTTT.

This chain links TRBV7-9 with TRBJ1-5; D is unclear. This CDR3 has 13 residues. Germline CDR1 and CDR2: SEHNR and FQNEAQ (reference sequence). V dropped 6 bases and J dropped 4 bases, with 10 bases sitting between them. The DNA for the CDR3 is TGTGCCAGCAGTGTTAGTGAGAATCAGCCCCAGCATTTT. Its protein is CASSVSENQPQHF.

This clone occurred a few times. The gene calls are TRBV7-2 and TRBJ1-2; D may be TRBD1 (6 bases). The V end was cut by 1 base, the J end by 6 bases, with 15 bases between. The CDR3 length is 15 residues. Germline V gene sequence: CDR1 SGHTA, CDR2 FQGNSA. Here the CDR3 reads CASSLEAGVQNGYTF. CDR3 nucleotide sequence: TGTGCCAGCAGCTTAGAGGCAGGGGTCCAGAATGGCTACACCTTC.

The V and J genes are TRBV5-1 and TRBJ1-2; D might be TRBD1 (5 bases). CDR1 is SGHRS, CDR2 YFSETQ, per germline. The CDR3 is 23 amino acids. Trimming took 0 bases from V and 0 from J, leaving 33 bases between them. CDR3 coding DNA: TGCGCCAGCAGCTTGGTCCGACCCGTACAGGAAAAACAAACCCCCGTAACTAACTATGGCTACACCTTC. Translating gives CASSLVRPVQEKQTPVTNYGYTF.

This chain uses TRBV29-1 with TRBJ2-1; 12 nucleotides align to TRBD1. CDR1 and CDR2 (germline): SQVTM, ANQGSEA. V lost 2 bases to trimming and J lost 6 bases; unmatched junction nucleotides: 17. The CDR3 length is 19 residues. CDR3 loop: CSVEPPGQGAPRRSNEQFF. CDR3 coding DNA: TGCAGCGTTGAACCTCCGGGACAGGGGGCCCCGAGGAGGTCCAATGAGCAGTTCTTC.

This clone was recorded only once. CDR3 sequence (DNA): TGTGCCAGCAGCTTAGTCTCCGGGGAAAACGAGCAGTACTTC. This encodes CASSLVSGENEQYF. The chain has TRBV7-2 and TRBJ2-7; a possible D gene is TRBD2 (5 bases). Germline V gene lookup returns CDR1 SGHTA and CDR2 FQGNSA. Trimming cost V 1 base and J 5 bases, with 12 bases left between them. This CDR3 is built from 14 residues.

This sequence joins TRBV15 and TRBJ2-7; the match to TRBD1 covers 7 bases. CDR1 and CDR2 (germline): LNHNV, YYDKDF (reference sequence). Trimming at V came to 3 bases and at J to 2 bases, leaving 1 base not matched to a gene. CDR3 length: 13 amino acids. CDR3 region: CATSRDRTYEQYF. CDR3 bases: TGTGCCACCAGCAGGGACAGGACCTACGAGCAGTACTTC. Filled out from reference TRBV15 and TRBJ2-7, the complete variable domain reads DAMVIQNPRYQVTQFGKPVTLSCSQTLNHNVMYWYQQKSSQAPKLLFHYYDKDFNNEADTPDNFQSRRPNTSFCFLDIRSPGLGDTAMYLCATSRDRTYEQYFGPGTRLTVT.

This clone was seen once. This rearrangement joins TRBV5-3 to TRBJ2-5; D is possibly TRBD1 (6 bases). TRBJ2-7 explains the end of the DNA better; the J call may be wrong. TRBV5-3 belongs to the ORF category, with a function that is uncertain. This CDR3 region has 13 residues. CDR3 region: CARSPPGVLEQYF. The CDR3 nucleotides read TGTGCCAGAAGTCCTCCAGGGGTACTCGAGCAGTACTTC.

This chain uses TRBV6-6 with TRBJ2-7; 7 nucleotides line up with TRBD1. CDR1 is MNHNY and CDR2 is SVGAGI in the germline V gene (reference sequence). Trimming cost V 6 bases and J 3 bases; bases outside gene matches: 5. The length of the CDR3 is 13 residues. Here the CDR3 reads CASSETGDYEQYF. The CDR3 region has the DNA TGTGCCAGCAGCGAAACAGGGGACTACGAGCAGTACTTC.

Regarding this clone: Lacking the conserved final phenylalanine or tryptophan, this CDR3 likely reflects a read error. J is TRBJ1-2 and V is TRBV2, with 7 bases identical to TRBD1. Per germline, CDR1 SNHLY and CDR2 FYNNEI. With V trimmed by 8 bases and J by 2 bases, 14 bases remained unmatched. This CDR3 spans 16 amino acids. The CDR3 region has the DNA TGTGCCAGCGGACAATACGCCGGGACAGACAACTATGGCTACACCCTC. This encodes CASGQYAGTDNYGYTL.

V usage is TRBV6-4 and J usage is TRBJ2-2, with D perhaps matching TRBD2 (6 bases). Germline V gives CDR1 MRHNA, CDR2 SNTAGT. V shed 6 bases and J shed 3 bases, with 11 bases lying between them. This CDR3 comprises 14 residues. The CDR3 loop is CASSGGLDTGELFF. The CDR3, as DNA: TGTGCCAGCAGCGGGGGTTTGGACACCGGGGAGCTGTTTTTT.

The gene calls are TRBV27 and TRBJ1-1, with D uncertain. CDR1 is MNHEY and CDR2 is SMNVEV in the germline V gene (reference sequence). V shed 0 bases and J shed 4 bases, with 9 bases lying between them. The CDR3 is 14 residues long. CDR3 amino acids: CASSLSRRGTEAFF. DNA of the CDR3: TGTGCCAGCAGTTTATCGAGGCGGGGCACTGAAGCTTTCTTT.

Turning to this clone: Relative to the germline gene, one junction end is altered; a read error may explain this. Other DNA sequences in the sample encode the same CDR3. The chain joins TRBV7-9 to TRBJ1-2, with 7 positions matching TRBD1. From germline, CDR1 is SEHNR and CDR2 FQNEAQ (reference sequence). CDR3 length: 12 residues. The CDR3 DNA is TGTTCCAGCAGCTTAGACAGGGATGGCTACACCTTC. It codes for CSSSLDRDGYTF.

This chain links TRBV4-1 with TRBJ2-7, with 14 bases identical to TRBD2. V gave up 0 bases and J gave up 7 bases; unmatched junction bases: 11. CDR3 length: 18 residues. Germline V gives CDR1 MGHRA, CDR2 YSYEKL. The CDR3 region has the DNA TGCGCCAGCAGCCAAGAAATAGCGACTAGCGGGAGGGCCAGTGAGCAGTACTTC. Its translation is CASSQEIATSGRASEQYF.

This chain connects TRBV28 to TRBJ1-5; 7 bases are shared with TRBD1. Germline CDR1 reads MDHEN; CDR2 reads SYDVKM. The CDR3 has 14 residues. J gave up 7 bases and V 5 bases, and 8 bases lay outside the gene matches. Here the CDR3 reads CASSLTGRGQPQHF. In DNA, the CDR3 is TGTGCCAGCAGTCTGACAGGGAGAGGGCAGCCCCAGCATTTT.

The DNA for the CDR3 is TGTGCCAGCAGTTCCCTCAAGACAGGAAATACAGCTTTCTTT. This translates into CASSSLKTGNTAFF. This sequence joins TRBV2 and TRBJ1-1, with a possible D match to TRBD1 (6 bases). The V gene lost 5 bases and the J gene lost 10 bases, with 20 bases spanning the gap. Germline values: CDR1 SNHLY, CDR2 FYNNEI. This CDR3 contains 14 residues.

The chain couples TRBV5-1 to TRBJ2-3; 8 bases agree with TRBD2. The V gene's germline CDR1 is SGHRS and CDR2 YFSETQ. Losses at the gene ends were 1 base for V and 0 bases for J; bases not matched to a gene: 10. This CDR3 comprises 18 residues. The CDR3, as DNA: TGCGCCAGCAGCTTGAGGGTAGCGGGAAGCCCTAGCACAGATACGCAGTATTTT. Its protein is CASSLRVAGSPSTDTQYF.

The V and J genes are TRBV28 and TRBJ1-5; D is uncertain. Germline V CDR1 and CDR2: MDHEN, SYDVKM. Trimming removed 4 bases at V and 0 bases at J, with 7 bases between. CDR3 length: 14 residues. This CDR3 is CASSWQISNQPQHF. The CDR3 nucleotides read TGTGCCAGCAGTTGGCAGATTAGCAATCAGCCCCAGCATTTT.

This chain connects TRBV6-4 to TRBJ1-1, with a possible D match to TRBD1 (5 bases). The CDR3 contains 14 residues. The germline gives CDR1 MRHNA, CDR2 SNTAGT. V dropped 6 bases and J dropped 1 base, with 12 bases sitting between them. In DNA form, the CDR3 reads TGTGCCAGCAGGAGCGGGGGTTCGAACACTGAAGCTTTCTTT. Translating gives CASRSGGSNTEAFF.

The chain links TRBV19 to TRBJ2-3; TRBD1 agrees at 7 bases. The V gene end was trimmed by 7 bases and the J gene end by 2 bases; junction bases not matched to a gene: 6. Germline assignment: CDR1 LNHDA and CDR2 SQIVND (reference sequence). This CDR3 is built from 14 residues. The CDR3 protein is CASKRQGVTDTQYF. CDR3 nucleotide sequence: TGTGCCAGTAAAAGACAGGGAGTCACAGATACGCAGTATTTT.

This chain connects TRBV5-1 to TRBJ2-7; 10 bases line up with TRBD2. Germline CDR1 reads SGHRS; CDR2 reads YFSETQ. With V trimmed by 1 base and J by 2 bases, 3 bases remained unmatched. The CDR3 spans 15 residues. The CDR3 loop reads CASSLTSGTPYEQYF. Written as DNA, the CDR3 is TGCGCCAGCAGCTTGACTAGCGGGACCCCCTACGAGCAGTACTTC.

The V and J genes are TRBV9 and TRBJ1-1, with 7 nucleotides matching TRBD1. Looked up from germline, CDR1 is SGDLS and CDR2 is YYNGEE. This CDR3 spans 15 amino acids. J gave up 2 bases and V 4 bases, and 8 bases lay outside the gene matches. CDR3 in amino acids: CASSSWTGLNTEAFF. In DNA, the CDR3 is TGTGCCAGCAGCTCATGGACAGGCCTAAACACTGAAGCTTTCTTT.

V gene TRBV6-5 combines with J gene TRBJ1-2, with D possibly being TRBD1 (5 bases). Germline CDR1 reads MNHEY; CDR2 reads SVGAGI. CDR3 length equals 15 residues. V dropped 4 bases and J dropped 8 bases, with 20 bases sitting between them. Written as DNA, the CDR3 is TGTGCCAGCAGTTCGCCCCACGGGACTGCCTTGGGCTACACCTTC. Its protein is CASSSPHGTALGYTF.